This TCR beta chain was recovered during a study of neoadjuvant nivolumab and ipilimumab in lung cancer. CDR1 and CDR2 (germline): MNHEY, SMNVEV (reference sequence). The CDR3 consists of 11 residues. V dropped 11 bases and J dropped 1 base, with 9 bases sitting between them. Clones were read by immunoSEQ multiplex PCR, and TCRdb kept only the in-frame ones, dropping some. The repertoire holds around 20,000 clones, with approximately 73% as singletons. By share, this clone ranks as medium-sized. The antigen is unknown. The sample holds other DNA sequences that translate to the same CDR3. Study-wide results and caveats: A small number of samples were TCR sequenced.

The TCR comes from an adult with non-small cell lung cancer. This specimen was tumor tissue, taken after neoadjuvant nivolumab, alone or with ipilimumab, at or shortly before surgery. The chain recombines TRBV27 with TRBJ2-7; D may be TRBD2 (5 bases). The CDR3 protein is CASGESYEQYF. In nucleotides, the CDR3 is TGTGCCTCCGGGGAGTCCTACGAGCAGTACTTC.